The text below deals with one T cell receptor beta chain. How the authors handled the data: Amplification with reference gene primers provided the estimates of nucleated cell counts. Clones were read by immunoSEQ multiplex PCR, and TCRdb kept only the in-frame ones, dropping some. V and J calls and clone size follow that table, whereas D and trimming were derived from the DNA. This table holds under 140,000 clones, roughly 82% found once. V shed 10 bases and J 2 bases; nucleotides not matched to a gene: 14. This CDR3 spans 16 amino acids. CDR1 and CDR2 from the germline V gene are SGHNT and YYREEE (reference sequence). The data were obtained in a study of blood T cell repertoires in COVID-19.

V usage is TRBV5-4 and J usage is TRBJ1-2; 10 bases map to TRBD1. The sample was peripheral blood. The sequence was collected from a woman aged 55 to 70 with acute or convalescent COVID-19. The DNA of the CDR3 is TGTGCCGCGAAGACAGGGGGCATTTTGGAAAACTATGGCTACACCTTC. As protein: CAAKTGGILENYGYTF.